The 27 T cell receptor beta chains below were found in one sample sequenced in a study of T cell changes during pregnancy in multiple sclerosis. Generated by immunoSEQ multiplex PCR, the TCRdb table keeps only in-frame clones and is missing some. Here the sample spans over 30,000 clones, 89% being singletons. The source was CD8+ T cells from peripheral blood mononuclear cells, collected in the third trimester of pregnancy. All receptors derive from a female donor with multiple sclerosis, enrolled in a pregnancy study.

The rearrangement joins TRBV7-2 to TRBJ2-1; 8 nucleotides agree with TRBD2. CDR1 and CDR2 from the germline V gene are SGHTA and FQGNSA. The junction had 10 bases not matched to a gene; V was cut back by 3 bases and J by 6 bases. The CDR3 is 16 amino acids. The CDR3: CASSFQLAEPTNEQFF. CDR3 DNA sequence: TGTGCCAGCAGCTTCCAACTAGCGGAACCCACCAATGAGCAGTTCTTC.

The CDR3 coding sequence is TGTGCCAGCAGCTTAGGAGAGGGGGTTCCAGAGACCCAGTACTTC. It yields the protein CASSLGEGVPETQYF. V and J are TRBV7-6 and TRBJ2-5; TRBD1 is a possible D gene (6 bases). The V end was cut by 1 base, the J end by 4 bases, with 13 bases between. Germline-derived CDR1 and CDR2 are SGHVS and FNYEAQ. This CDR3 is built from 15 residues.

V and J are TRBV5-1 and TRBJ2-1; weak D call: TRBD2 (6 bases). V lost 0 bases and J 9 bases, leaving 13 bases between the germline ends. The CDR3 is 14 residues long. CDR1 is SGHRS, CDR2 YFSETQ, per germline. Here the CDR3 reads CASSLEASDLEQFF. The CDR3 DNA is TGCGCCAGCAGCTTGGAGGCTAGCGACCTTGAGCAGTTCTTC.

This sequence joins TRBV28 and TRBJ1-2; the match to TRBD1 covers 7 bases. Losses at the gene ends were 5 bases for V and 3 bases for J; bases not matched to a gene: 6. The CDR3 loop spans 14 amino acids. Looked up from germline, CDR1 is MDHEN and CDR2 is SYDVKM. CDR3 sequence: CASSLRGMDYGYTF. CDR3 coding DNA: TGTGCCAGCAGTCTCAGGGGGATGGACTATGGCTACACCTTC.

CDR3 in amino acids: CASGLTKGGYTF. The CDR3 DNA reads TGTGCCAGCGGCCTAACCAAGGGGGGCTACACCTTC. The chain employs TRBV9 and TRBJ1-2; weak D call: TRBD1 (5 bases). Trimming left V 7 bases short and J 8 bases short, with 15 bases between. The CDR3 has 12 amino acids. Germline CDR1 is SGDLS and CDR2 is YYNGEE.

The CDR3: CASSLGGVRNEQFF. The CDR3 DNA reads TGTGCCAGCAGCTTAGGGGGGGTACGCAATGAGCAGTTCTTC. The rearrangement uses TRBV7-9 and TRBJ2-1; tentatively, D is TRBD2 (6 bases). CDR3 size: 14 residues. With 1 base removed from V and 6 bases from J, the gap between germline ends came to 10 bases. Germline CDR1 SEHNR, CDR2 FQNEAQ (reference sequence).

The chain has TRBV16 and TRBJ1-4; 7 bases match TRBD1. This CDR3 region has 13 residues. CDR1 and CDR2 (germline): KGHSY, FQNENV. With V trimmed by 5 bases and J by 16 bases, 13 bases remained unmatched. The DNA of the CDR3 is TGTGCCAGCAGCGAAGGAGGGGGCCAAGTCCAGTTTTTT. Amino acids: CASSEGGGQVQFF.

This clone was seen a single time. This rearrangement joins TRBV2 to TRBJ1-5; 8 nucleotides align to TRBD1. V was clipped by 6 bases and J by 4 bases; unmatched bases: 8. The CDR3 loop spans 15 amino acids. Germline values: CDR1 SNHLY, CDR2 FYNNEI. CDR3 sequence (DNA): TGTGCCAGCAGGGTGGACAGGGATGGTAATCAGCCCCAGCATTTT. This sequence encodes CASRVDRDGNQPQHF.

This chain connects TRBV9 to TRBJ1-2, with 8 bases fitting TRBD1. Losses at the gene ends were 3 bases for V and 5 bases for J; bases not matched to a gene: 9. Germline V gene sequence: CDR1 SGDLS, CDR2 YYNGEE. This CDR3 is 15 amino acids long. CDR3 loop: CASSEKGDRPYGYTF. The CDR3 DNA reads as TGTGCCAGCAGCGAGAAGGGGGACAGGCCTTATGGCTACACCTTC.

By share, this clone counts as medium-sized. The J gene is TRBJ2-3, the V gene TRBV6-4; 8 bases are shared with TRBD1. The CDR3 has 14 amino acids. V dropped 6 bases and J dropped 3; count of bases not matched to a gene: 5. Looked up from germline, CDR1 is MRHNA and CDR2 is SNTAGT. CDR3 DNA: TGTGCCAGCAGCCCGACAGGGGAGACAGATACGCAGTATTTT. Its protein product is CASSPTGETDTQYF.

The chain joins TRBV4-1 to TRBJ1-5; no clear D. The CDR3 runs 15 residues. In germline, CDR1 is MGHRA, CDR2 YSYEKL. V was cut by 0 bases and J by 6 bases, with 12 bases left in between. CDR3 amino acids: CASSQDPGVGQPQHF. CDR3 nucleotide sequence: TGCGCCAGCAGCCAAGACCCCGGGGTCGGTCAGCCCCAGCATTTT.

The chain uses TRBV5-1 and TRBJ1-1, with D possibly TRBD1 on 5 matching bases. Germline assignment: CDR1 SGHRS and CDR2 YFSETQ. The CDR3 has 16 amino acids. Trimming removed 4 bases from V and 0 bases from J, with 16 bases in between. The DNA of the CDR3 is TGCGCCAGCAGCCCCCGCGCAGGGTCCATGAACACTGAAGCTTTCTTT. This sequence encodes CASSPRAGSMNTEAFF.

The chain joins TRBV7-9 to TRBJ2-1; D might be TRBD2 (6 bases). Germline lookup yields CDR1 SEHNR and CDR2 FQNEAQ (reference sequence). This CDR3 contains 18 residues. Trimming cost V 5 bases and J 6 bases, with 26 bases left between them. Written as DNA, the CDR3 is TGTGCCAGCAGCCCGTTGGGGGGTGGACGGGGGATATCCAATGAGCAGTTCTTC. Translation gives CASSPLGGGRGISNEQFF.

The CDR3: CATLNTEAFF. The CDR3 DNA follows: TGTGCCACCCTAAACACTGAAGCTTTCTTT. The chain links TRBV2 to TRBJ1-1; unclear D gene. Trimming took off 10 bases at V and 2 bases at J, with 5 bases between the two ends. Germline loops: CDR1 SNHLY, CDR2 FYNNEI. CDR3 length equals 10 residues.

The rearrangement links TRBV15 to TRBJ1-1, with D unresolved. Trimming cost V 1 base and J 0 bases, with 3 bases left between them. The CDR3 is 13 residues long. CDR1 and CDR2 from the germline V gene are LNHNV and YYDKDF (reference sequence). This CDR3 is CATSRALNTEAFF. CDR3 nucleotides: TGTGCCACCAGCAGAGCCTTGAACACTGAAGCTTTCTTT.

The rearrangement uses TRBV15 and TRBJ2-7, with TRBD1 matching over 9 bases. The CDR3 contains 18 residues. V shed 3 bases, J shed 5 bases, and the junction held 17 bases outside the gene matches. Germline CDR1 reads LNHNV; CDR2 reads YYDKDF (reference sequence). DNA of the CDR3: TGTGCCACCAGCAGGAAAGCTTTGAACAGGGGGCCCAGGGACGAGCAGTACTTC. This encodes CATSRKALNRGPRDEQYF.

The chain carries TRBV5-1 and TRBJ2-1, with 8 nucleotides matching TRBD1. Germline loops: CDR1 SGHRS, CDR2 YFSETQ. This CDR3 comprises 20 residues. V was clipped by 4 bases and J by 4 bases; unmatched bases: 22. In DNA, the CDR3 is TGCGCCAGCAGCCTTGGCCTACGGACAGGGCGAATAGCGGAGTACAATGAGCAGTTCTTC. Amino acids: CASSLGLRTGRIAEYNEQFF.

The rearrangement links TRBV5-6 to TRBJ2-7, with TRBD1 as a possible D gene (7 bases). The CDR3 has 14 amino acids. Germline V gives CDR1 SGHDT, CDR2 YYEEEE. Deletions cut 3 bases from V and 2 bases from J, with 12 bases between. The CDR3 DNA sequence: TGTGCCAGCAGCTGGGGGGACAGCCCCTACGAGCAGTACTTC. Translated, it gives CASSWGDSPYEQYF.

This chain links TRBV7-9 with TRBJ2-5; D ambiguous. The CDR3 is 13 amino acids. V lost 5 bases to trimming and J lost 2 bases, with 9 bases between them. In germline, CDR1 is SEHNR, CDR2 FQNEAQ (reference sequence). The CDR3 region has the DNA TGTGCCAGCAGCACCGAGGTGCAAGAGACCCAGTACTTC. This translates into CASSTEVQETQYF.

By share of the sample, this clone is medium-sized (0.01 to 0.1%). This chain connects TRBV19 to TRBJ1-2; TRBD1 might be the D (6 bases). Germline CDR1 and CDR2: LNHDA and SQIVND (reference sequence). The V end was cut by 6 bases, the J end by 4 bases, with 21 bases between. The CDR3 covers 16 residues. Here the CDR3 reads CASRVKQGKRSYGYTF. CDR3 sequence (DNA): TGTGCCAGTAGGGTCAAACAGGGAAAGCGGAGCTATGGCTACACCTTC.

This clone appeared a single time. This chain joins TRBV7-9 and TRBJ1-6; possible D gene TRBD1, 6 bases. Germline CDR1 SEHNR, CDR2 FQNEAQ (reference sequence). V dropped 0 bases and J dropped 12 bases, with 21 bases sitting between them. This CDR3 has 17 residues. CDR3 protein: CASSLALRQEEDRPLHF. The CDR3 coding sequence is TGTGCCAGCAGCTTAGCCCTCCGACAGGAGGAGGATAGACCCCTCCACTTT.

The chain links TRBV11-2 to TRBJ2-3; perhaps TRBD2 as D (5 bases). This CDR3 region has 14 residues. Germline assignment: CDR1 SGHAT and CDR2 FQNNGV. V was trimmed by 5 bases and J by 2 bases, leaving 11 bases between them. The CDR3 coding sequence is TGTGCCAGCAGCCGAGGGCTAGTCACAGATACGCAGTATTTT. Translated: CASSRGLVTDTQYF.

This clone has a handful of counts. The CDR3 here is CANDVQGTENTEAFF. For the CDR3, the DNA is TGTGCCAACGACGTACAGGGAACGGAGAACACTGAAGCTTTCTTT. The J gene is TRBJ1-1, the V gene TRBV27, with D perhaps TRBD1 (6 bases). This CDR3 region has 15 residues. V lost 10 bases and J 1 base, leaving 19 bases between the germline ends. Per germline, CDR1 MNHEY and CDR2 SMNVEV (reference sequence).

The gene calls are TRBV2 and TRBJ1-5; TRBD1 agrees at 10 bases. CDR1 and CDR2 from the germline V gene are SNHLY and FYNNEI. V lost 6 bases and J lost 4; bases outside the gene matches: 3. The CDR3 consists of 14 residues. The CDR3 sequence: CASRDRGKNQPQHF. The CDR3 DNA reads TGTGCCAGCAGGGACAGGGGGAAAAATCAGCCCCAGCATTTT. The full variable domain, completed using reference TRBV2 and TRBJ1-5, is EPEVTQTPSHQVTQMGQEVILRCVPISNHLYFYWYRQILGQKVEFLVSFYNNEISEKSEIFDDQFSVERPDGSNFTLKIRSTKLEDSAMYFCASRDRGKNQPQHFGDGTRLSIL.

The chain employs TRBV7-9 and TRBJ2-7; 8 bases are shared with TRBD2. The CDR3 is 16 residues long. With 2 bases clipped from V and 7 bases from J, the junction kept 13 bases outside the gene matches. Germline CDR1 and CDR2: SEHNR and FQNEAQ (reference sequence). The CDR3 DNA reads as TGTGCCAGCAGCTTACTGAGCGGGAGCAGCGGGGATGAGCAGTACTTC. Translating gives CASSLLSGSSGDEQYF.

The chain links TRBV13 to TRBJ1-2, with D possibly matching TRBD1 (5 bases). The CDR3 has 14 residues. CDR1 and CDR2 from the germline V gene are PRHDT and FYEKMQ (reference sequence). Trimming shortened V by 5 bases and J by 3 bases, and 13 bases separated the two germline ends. CDR3 residues: CASSPSRGHYGYTF. In DNA form, the CDR3 reads TGTGCCAGCAGCCCGAGTAGGGGTCACTATGGCTACACCTTC. Variable domain in full (rest from reference TRBV13 and TRBJ1-2): AAGVIQSPRHLIKEKRETATLKCYPIPRHDTVYWYQQGPGQDPQFLISFYEKMQSDKGSIPDRFSAQQFSDYHSELNMSSLELGDSALYFCASSPSRGHYGYTFGSGTRLTVV.

V and J are TRBV18 and TRBJ1-1, with D perhaps matching TRBD1 (6 bases). V was shortened by 1 base and J by 5 bases, with 17 bases between the two germline ends. CDR1 KGHSH and CDR2 LQKENI come from the germline V gene. This CDR3 has 16 residues. The CDR3 DNA sequence: TGTGCCAGCTCACCACAACGATTGGGGGCCCGTACTGAAGCTTTCTTT. Encoded protein: CASSPQRLGARTEAFF.